This TCR beta chain was sequenced for a study of OX40 agonist ivuxolimab in advanced cancers. Using immunoSEQ multiplex PCR, the repertoire was profiled, and TCRdb retains in-frame clones only, with some absent. The table shows over 45,000 clones, with 65% to 85% occurring only once. CDR3 length: 10 residues. The chain is built from TRBV21-1 and TRBJ2-5; the D call in the table, TRBD2, was not verified against the DNA. TRBV21-1 is a pseudogene. Sequencing used CD4+ or CD8+ T cells sorted from blood, obtained in a trial of the OX40 agonist ivuxolimab. The TCR originated in an adult with an advanced solid tumor such as melanoma, head and neck, liver or kidney cancer. The CDR3 DNA sequence: TGTGCCAGCCCCGGGGAGACCCAGTACTTC. Its protein is CASPGETQYF.